A single T cell receptor beta chain is shown here with its context. In the original processing: Estimation of nucleated cell counts was performed using reference gene primer amplification. Data came from immunoSEQ multiplex PCR; TCRdb stores just in-frame clones and leaves some out. V and J calls and clone size come straight from that table; D and trimming were deduced from the DNA. In the table there are about 180,000 clones, roughly nine tenths of which are singletons. This record comes from a study of blood T cell repertoires in COVID-19. Study-level information: COVID-19 samples from acute and convalescent phases originated in the United States, Italy and Spain.

Germline CDR1 KGHSH, CDR2 LQKENI. Trimming pared 3 bases from V and 4 bases from J, leaving 15 bases between. The CDR3 extends over 16 amino acids. Sequenced: peripheral blood. This clonotype was obtained from a man aged 18 to 30 who had recovered from COVID-19. V usage is TRBV18 and J usage is TRBJ2-2, with D perhaps TRBD2 (6 bases). The CDR3 here is CASSPLPGGATGELFF. The CDR3 DNA is TGTGCCAGCTCACCTTTACCTGGCGGGGCCACCGGGGAGCTGTTTTTT.